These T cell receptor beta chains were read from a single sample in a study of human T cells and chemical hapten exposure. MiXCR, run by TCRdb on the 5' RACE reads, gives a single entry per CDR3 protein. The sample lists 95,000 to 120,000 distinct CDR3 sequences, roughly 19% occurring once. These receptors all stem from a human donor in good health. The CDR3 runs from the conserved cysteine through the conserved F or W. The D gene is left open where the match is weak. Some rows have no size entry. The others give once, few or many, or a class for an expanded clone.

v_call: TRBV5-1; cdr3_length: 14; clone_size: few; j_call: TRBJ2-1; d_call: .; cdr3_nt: TGCGCCAGCAGCTTGGAAAACCCTTACAATGAGCAGTTCTTC; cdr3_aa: CASSLENPYNEQFF
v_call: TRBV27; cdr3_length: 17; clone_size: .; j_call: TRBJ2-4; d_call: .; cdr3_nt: TGTGCCAGCAGTTTATCCTGGGCCCACTTAGCCAAAAACATTCAGTACTTC; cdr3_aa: CASSLSWAHLAKNIQYF
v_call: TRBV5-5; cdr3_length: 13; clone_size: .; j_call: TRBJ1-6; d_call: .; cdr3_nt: TGTGCCAGCAGCCCGGGGCCAAGTTCACCCCTCCACTTT; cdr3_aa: CASSPGPSSPLHF
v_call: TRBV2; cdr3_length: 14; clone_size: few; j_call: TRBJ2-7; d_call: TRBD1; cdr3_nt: TGTGCCAGCAGGGTGGGACAGGTTACCTACGAGCAGTACTTC; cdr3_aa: CASRVGQVTYEQYF
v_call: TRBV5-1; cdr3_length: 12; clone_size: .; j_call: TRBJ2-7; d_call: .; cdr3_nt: TGCGCCAGCAGCTCCTCAAACTACGAGCAGTACTTC; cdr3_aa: CASSSSNYEQYF
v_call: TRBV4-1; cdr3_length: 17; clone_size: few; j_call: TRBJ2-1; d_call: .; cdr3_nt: TGCGCCAGCAGCCAAGATGGGGGCGGGAGTCCCTACAATGAGCAGTTCTTC; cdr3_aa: CASSQDGGGSPYNEQFF
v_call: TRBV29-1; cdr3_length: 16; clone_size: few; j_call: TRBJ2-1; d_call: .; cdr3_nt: TGCAGTGCGAGAGGGGGGTCTAGCGGCCTCTACAATGAGCAGTTCTTC; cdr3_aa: CSARGGSSGLYNEQFF
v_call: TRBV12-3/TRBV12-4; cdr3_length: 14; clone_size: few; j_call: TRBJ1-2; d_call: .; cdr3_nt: TGTGCCAGCAGTTTAGGCGGAGGGGAGCATGGCTACACCTTC; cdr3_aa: CASSLGGGEHGYTF
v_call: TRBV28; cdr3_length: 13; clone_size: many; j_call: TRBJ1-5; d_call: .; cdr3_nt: TGTGCCAGCAGACTCCGGGGACCACAGCCCCAGCATTTT; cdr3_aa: CASRLRGPQPQHF
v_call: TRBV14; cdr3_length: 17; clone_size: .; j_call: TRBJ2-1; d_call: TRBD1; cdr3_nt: TGTGCCAGCAGCCAAGATGTCCGGGACAGGGGTTGGAATGAGCAGTTCTTC; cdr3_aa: CASSQDVRDRGWNEQFF
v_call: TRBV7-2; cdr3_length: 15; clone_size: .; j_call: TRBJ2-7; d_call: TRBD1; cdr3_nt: TGTGCCAGCAGCTCCCTGGGGACAGGGTACTACGAGCAGTACTTC; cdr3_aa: CASSSLGTGYYEQYF
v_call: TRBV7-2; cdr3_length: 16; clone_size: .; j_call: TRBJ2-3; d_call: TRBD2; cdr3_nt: TGTGCCAGCAGCCTATCCGGGACTAGCGGTCTAGATACGCAGTATTTT; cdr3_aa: CASSLSGTSGLDTQYF
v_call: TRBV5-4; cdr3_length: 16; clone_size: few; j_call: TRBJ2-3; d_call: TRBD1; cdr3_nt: TGTGCCAGCAGCTTTTCGACAGGGGGCTTCACAGATACGCAGTATTTT; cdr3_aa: CASSFSTGGFTDTQYF
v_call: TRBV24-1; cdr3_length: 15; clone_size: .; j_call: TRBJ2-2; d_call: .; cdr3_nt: TGTGCCACCAGTGACCCATCACAGGGATCCGGGGAGCTGTTTTTT; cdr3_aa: CATSDPSQGSGELFF
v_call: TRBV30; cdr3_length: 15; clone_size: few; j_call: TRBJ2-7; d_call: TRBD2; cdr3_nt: TGTGCCTGGAGTCTCCTAGCGGGAGCCGCCTACGAGCAGTACTTC; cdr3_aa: CAWSLLAGAAYEQYF
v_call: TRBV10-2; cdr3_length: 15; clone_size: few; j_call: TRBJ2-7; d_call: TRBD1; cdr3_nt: TGCGCCAGCAGGGGACAGGGGGTAAGCTCCTACGAGCAGTACTTC; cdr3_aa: CASRGQGVSSYEQYF
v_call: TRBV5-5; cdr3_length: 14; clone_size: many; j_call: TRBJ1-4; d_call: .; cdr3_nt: TGTGCCAGCAGCTCGGGGCCCCCCGGTGAAAAACTGTTTTTT; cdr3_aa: CASSSGPPGEKLFF
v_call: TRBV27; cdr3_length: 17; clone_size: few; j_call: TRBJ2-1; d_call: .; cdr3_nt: TGTGCCAGCAGTTTATCTACACAGGGATTTGGGAAGAATGAGCAGTTCTTC; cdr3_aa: CASSLSTQGFGKNEQFF
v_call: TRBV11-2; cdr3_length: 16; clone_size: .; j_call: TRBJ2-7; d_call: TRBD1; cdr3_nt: TGTGCCAGCAGCACTATATCGGGACAGGGGTCAAGAGAGCAGTACTTC; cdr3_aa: CASSTISGQGSREQYF
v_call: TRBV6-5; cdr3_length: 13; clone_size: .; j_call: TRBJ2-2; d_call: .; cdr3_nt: TGTGCCAGCACCACGGGATTCCCGACGCAGCTGTTTTTT; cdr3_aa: CASTTGFPTQLFF
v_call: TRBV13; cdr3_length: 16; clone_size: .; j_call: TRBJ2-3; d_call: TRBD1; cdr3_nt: TGTGCCAGCAGCTTCGGGACAGCCCCTAGCACAGATACGCAGTATTTT; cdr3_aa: CASSFGTAPSTDTQYF
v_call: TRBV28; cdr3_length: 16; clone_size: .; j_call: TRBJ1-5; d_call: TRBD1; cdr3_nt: TGTGCCAGCAGTACCCAGGGGGAGGGAAGTAATCAGCCCCAGCATTTT; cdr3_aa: CASSTQGEGSNQPQHF
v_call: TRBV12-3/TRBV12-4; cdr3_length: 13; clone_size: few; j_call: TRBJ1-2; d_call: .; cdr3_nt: TGTGCCAGCAGTTTAGGCACGGTCTATGGCTACACCTTC; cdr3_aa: CASSLGTVYGYTF
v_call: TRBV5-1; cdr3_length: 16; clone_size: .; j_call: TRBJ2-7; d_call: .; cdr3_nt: TGCGCCAGCAGCTTGAATTCGGCTTGGGCAGGGGACGAGCAGTACTTC; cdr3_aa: CASSLNSAWAGDEQYF
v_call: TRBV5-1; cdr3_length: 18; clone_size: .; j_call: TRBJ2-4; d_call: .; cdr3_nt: TGCGCCAGCAAACCTACCTCGGACAGTCAACTAGCCAAAAACATTCAGTACTTC; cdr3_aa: CASKPTSDSQLAKNIQYF
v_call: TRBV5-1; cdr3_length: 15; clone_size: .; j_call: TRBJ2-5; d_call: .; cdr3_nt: TGCGCCAGCAGCTTGGGGGGGGGCACCCAAGAGACCCAGTACTTC; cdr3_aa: CASSLGGGTQETQYF
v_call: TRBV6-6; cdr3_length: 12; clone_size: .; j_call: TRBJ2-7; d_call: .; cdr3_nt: TGTGCCAGCAGTTACCAGCGCTACGAGCAGTACTTC; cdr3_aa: CASSYQRYEQYF
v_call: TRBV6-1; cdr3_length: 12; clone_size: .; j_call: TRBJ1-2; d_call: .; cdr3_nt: TGTGCCAGCAGAAGCCGCGACTATGGCGACACCTTC; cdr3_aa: CASRSRDYGDTF
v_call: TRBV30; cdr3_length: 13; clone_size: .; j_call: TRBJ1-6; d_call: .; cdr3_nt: TGTGCCTGGAGGCTGGACAGATATTCACCCCTCCACTTT; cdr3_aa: CAWRLDRYSPLHF
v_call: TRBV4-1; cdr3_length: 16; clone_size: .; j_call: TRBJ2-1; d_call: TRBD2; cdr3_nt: TGCGCCAGCAGCCAGCCTCTGCGGGAGGGCCGGGATGAGCAGTTCTTC; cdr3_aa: CASSQPLREGRDEQFF
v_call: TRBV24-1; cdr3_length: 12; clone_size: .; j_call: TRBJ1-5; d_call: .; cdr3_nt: TGTGCCACCAGGGGGCTTCATCAGCCCCAGCATTTT; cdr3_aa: CATRGLHQPQHF
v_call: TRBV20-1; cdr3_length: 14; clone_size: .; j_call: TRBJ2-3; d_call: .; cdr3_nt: TGCAGTGCTAGCTTAGATGCTCGAACAGATACGCAGTATTTT; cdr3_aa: CSASLDARTDTQYF
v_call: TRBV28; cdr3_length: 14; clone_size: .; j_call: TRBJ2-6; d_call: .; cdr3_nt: TGTGCCAGCAGTCCCAACTGGTCTTTGGACGTCCTGACTTTC; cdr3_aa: CASSPNWSLDVLTF
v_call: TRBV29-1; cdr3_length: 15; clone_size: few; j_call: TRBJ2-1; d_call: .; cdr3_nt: TGCAGCGTTACCGGGACCAGTTCATCCTACAATGAGCAGTTCTTC; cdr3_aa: CSVTGTSSSYNEQFF
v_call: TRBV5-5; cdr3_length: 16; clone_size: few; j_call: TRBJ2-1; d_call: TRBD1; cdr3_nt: TGTGCCAGCAGCTTGGGAGTGACAGGGGGATACAATGAGCAGTTCTTC; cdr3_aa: CASSLGVTGGYNEQFF
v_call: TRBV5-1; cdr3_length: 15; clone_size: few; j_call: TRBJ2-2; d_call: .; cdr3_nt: TGCGCCAGCAGCTTGGGGATAGCCAACACCGGGGAGCTGTTTTTT; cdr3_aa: CASSLGIANTGELFF
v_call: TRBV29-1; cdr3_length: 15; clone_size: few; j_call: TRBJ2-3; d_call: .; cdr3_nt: TGCAGCTTCTCCTCCGGGACCTTTAGCACAGATACGCAGTATTTT; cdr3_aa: CSFSSGTFSTDTQYF
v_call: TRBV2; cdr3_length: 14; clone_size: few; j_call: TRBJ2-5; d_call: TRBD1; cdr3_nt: TGTGCCAGCAGAGGGGACAGCTTCCAAGAGACCCAGTACTTC; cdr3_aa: CASRGDSFQETQYF
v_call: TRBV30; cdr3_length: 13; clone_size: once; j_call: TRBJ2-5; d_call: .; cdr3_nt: TGTGCCTGGAGTAGGAGGGGTGGGGAGACCCAGTACTTC; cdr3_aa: CAWSRRGGETQYF
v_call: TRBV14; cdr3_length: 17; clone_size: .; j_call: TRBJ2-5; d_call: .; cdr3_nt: TGTGCCAGCAGCCAAGATAGGGGGGTCCCAAGGGAAGAGACCCAGTACTTC; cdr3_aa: CASSQDRGVPREETQYF
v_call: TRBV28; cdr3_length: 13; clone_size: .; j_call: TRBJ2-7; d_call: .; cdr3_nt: TGTGCCATCCAAGACTCAATCTCCTACGAGCAGTACTTC; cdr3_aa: CAIQDSISYEQYF
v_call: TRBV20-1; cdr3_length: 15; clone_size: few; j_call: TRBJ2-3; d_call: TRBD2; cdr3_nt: TGCAGTGCGAGAGGACTAGCGCCTAGCACAGATACGCAGTATTTT; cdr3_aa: CSARGLAPSTDTQYF
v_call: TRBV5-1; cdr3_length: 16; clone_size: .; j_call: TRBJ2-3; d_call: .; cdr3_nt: TGCGCCAGCAGCTTGGTGGACTCCAGGAGCACAGATACGCAGTATTTT; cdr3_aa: CASSLVDSRSTDTQYF
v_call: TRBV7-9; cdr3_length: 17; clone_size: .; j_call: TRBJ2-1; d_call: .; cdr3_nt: TGTGCCAGCAGCCCACGTCCTACCGTTGAAATCTACAATGAGCAGTTCTTC; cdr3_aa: CASSPRPTVEIYNEQFF
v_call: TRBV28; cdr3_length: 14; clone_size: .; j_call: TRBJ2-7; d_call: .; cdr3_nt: TGTGCCAGCAGTTTAGCAGGGTCCACTCTCGAGCAGTACTTC; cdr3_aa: CASSLAGSTLEQYF
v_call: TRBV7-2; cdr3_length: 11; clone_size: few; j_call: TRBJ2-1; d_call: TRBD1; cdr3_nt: TGTGCCAGCAGCTCGACAGGGGCTGAGTTCTTC; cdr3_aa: CASSSTGAEFF
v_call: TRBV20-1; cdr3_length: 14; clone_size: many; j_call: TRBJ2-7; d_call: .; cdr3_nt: TGCAGTGCTAGAGATGGCAGCAACCCCTACGAGCAGTACTTC; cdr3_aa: CSARDGSNPYEQYF
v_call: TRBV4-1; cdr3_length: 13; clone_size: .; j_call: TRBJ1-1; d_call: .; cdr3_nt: TGCGCCAGCAGGAAGACAGAGAACACTGAAGCTTTCTTT; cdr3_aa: CASRKTENTEAFF
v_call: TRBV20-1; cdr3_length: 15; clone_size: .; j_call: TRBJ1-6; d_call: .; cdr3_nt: TGCAGTGCTAGAGATAAACGGAATCCGAATTCACCCCTCCACTTT; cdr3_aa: CSARDKRNPNSPLHF
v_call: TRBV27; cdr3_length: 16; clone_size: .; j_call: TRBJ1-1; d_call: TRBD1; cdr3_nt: TGTGCCAGCAGTTTTTGGGACAGGGGGCGGGGGACTGAAGCTTTCTTT; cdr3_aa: CASSFWDRGRGTEAFF
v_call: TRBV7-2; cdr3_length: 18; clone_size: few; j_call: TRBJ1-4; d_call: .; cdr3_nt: TGTGCCAGCAGCCCATCCGGACTTAAACTCGGGTCTAATGAAAAACTGTTTTTT; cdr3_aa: CASSPSGLKLGSNEKLFF
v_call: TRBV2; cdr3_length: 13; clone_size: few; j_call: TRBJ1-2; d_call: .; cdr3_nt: TGTGCCAGCACCGACAGGCGTGAATATGGCTACACCTTC; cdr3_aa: CASTDRREYGYTF
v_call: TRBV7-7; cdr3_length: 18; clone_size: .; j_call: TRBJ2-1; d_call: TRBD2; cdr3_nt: TGTGCTAGCAGCTTAAGCATGTGGAGCGGGAGCGGGGACAATGAGCAGTTCTTC; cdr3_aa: CASSLSMWSGSGDNEQFF
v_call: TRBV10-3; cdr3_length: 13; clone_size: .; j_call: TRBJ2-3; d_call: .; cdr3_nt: TGTGCCATCAGTGAGTCGGGCACAGATACGCAGTATTTT; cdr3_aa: CAISESGTDTQYF